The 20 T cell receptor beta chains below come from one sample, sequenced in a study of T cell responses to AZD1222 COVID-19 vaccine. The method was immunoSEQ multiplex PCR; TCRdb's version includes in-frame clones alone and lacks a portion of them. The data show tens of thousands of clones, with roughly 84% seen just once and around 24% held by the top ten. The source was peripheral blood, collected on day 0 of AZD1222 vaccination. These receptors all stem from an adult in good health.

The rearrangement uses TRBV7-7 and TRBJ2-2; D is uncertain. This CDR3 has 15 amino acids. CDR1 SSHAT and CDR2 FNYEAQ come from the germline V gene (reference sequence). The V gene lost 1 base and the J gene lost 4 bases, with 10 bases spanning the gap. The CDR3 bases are TGTGCCAGCAGCTTAGTGTACGGTAGCACCGGGGAGCTGTTTTTT. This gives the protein CASSLVYGSTGELFF.

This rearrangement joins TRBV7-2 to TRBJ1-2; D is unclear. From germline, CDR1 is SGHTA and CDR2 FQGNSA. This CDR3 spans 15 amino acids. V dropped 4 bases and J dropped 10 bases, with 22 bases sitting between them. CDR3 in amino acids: CASSSTAGDIGPYTF. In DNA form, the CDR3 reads TGTGCCAGCAGCTCTACTGCAGGAGATATAGGCCCCTACACCTTC.

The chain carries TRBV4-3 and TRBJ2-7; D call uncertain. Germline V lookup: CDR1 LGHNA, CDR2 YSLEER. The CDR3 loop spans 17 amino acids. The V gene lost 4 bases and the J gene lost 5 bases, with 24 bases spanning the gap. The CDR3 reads CASSRQLDFQNVDEQYF. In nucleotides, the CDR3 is TGCGCCAGCAGCCGTCAGCTTGACTTCCAAAACGTCGACGAGCAGTACTTC.

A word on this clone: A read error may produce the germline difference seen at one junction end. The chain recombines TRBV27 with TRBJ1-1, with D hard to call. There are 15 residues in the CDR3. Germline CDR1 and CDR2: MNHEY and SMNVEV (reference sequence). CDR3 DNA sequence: TGTGCCAGCAGATTATCGAGTATTGGACTTGCTGAAGCTTTCTTT. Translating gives CASRLSSIGLAEAFF.

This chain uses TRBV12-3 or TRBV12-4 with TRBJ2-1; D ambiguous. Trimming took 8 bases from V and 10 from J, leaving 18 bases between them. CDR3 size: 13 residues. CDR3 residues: CASFGRAAWEQFF. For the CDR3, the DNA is TGTGCCAGCTTCGGCCGCGCGGCATGGGAGCAGTTCTTC.

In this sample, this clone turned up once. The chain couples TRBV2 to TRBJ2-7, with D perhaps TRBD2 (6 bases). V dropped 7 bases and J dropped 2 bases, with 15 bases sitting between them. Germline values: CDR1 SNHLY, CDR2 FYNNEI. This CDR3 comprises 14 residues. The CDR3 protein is CASTPRGGPYEQYF. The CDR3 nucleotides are TGTGCCAGCACCCCTAGGGGAGGACCCTACGAGCAGTACTTC.

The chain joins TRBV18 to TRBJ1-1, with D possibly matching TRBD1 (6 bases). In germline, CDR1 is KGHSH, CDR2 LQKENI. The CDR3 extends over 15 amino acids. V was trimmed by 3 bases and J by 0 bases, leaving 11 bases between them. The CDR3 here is CASSPQTGLNTEAFF. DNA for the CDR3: TGTGCCAGCTCACCGCAGACAGGATTGAACACTGAAGCTTTCTTT. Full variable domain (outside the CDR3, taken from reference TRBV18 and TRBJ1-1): NAGVMQNPRHLVRRRGQEARLRCSPMKGHSHVYWYRQLPEEGLKFMVYLQKENIIDESGMPKERFSAEFPKEGPSILRIQQVVRGDSAAYFCASSPQTGLNTEAFFGQGTRLTVV.

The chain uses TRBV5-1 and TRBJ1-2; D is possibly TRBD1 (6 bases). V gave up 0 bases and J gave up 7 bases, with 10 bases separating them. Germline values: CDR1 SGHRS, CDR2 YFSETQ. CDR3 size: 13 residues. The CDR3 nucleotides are TGCGCCAGCAGCTTGGCCCCAGGGGCTGGCTACACCTTC. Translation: CASSLAPGAGYTF.

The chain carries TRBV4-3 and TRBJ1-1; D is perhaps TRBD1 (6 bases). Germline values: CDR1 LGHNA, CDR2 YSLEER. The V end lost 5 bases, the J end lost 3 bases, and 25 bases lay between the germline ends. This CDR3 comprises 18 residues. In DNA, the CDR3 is TGCGCCAGCAGCATCCAGGCTTGGGTTAGGGGGGGAGACACTGAAGCTTTCTTT. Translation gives CASSIQAWVRGGDTEAFF.

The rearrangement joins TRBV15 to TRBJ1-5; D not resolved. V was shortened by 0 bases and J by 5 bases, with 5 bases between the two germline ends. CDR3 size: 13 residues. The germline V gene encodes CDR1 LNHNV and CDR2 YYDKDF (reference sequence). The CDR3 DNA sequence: TGTGCCACCAGCAGAGAGAGGGATCAGCCCCAGCATTTT. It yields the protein CATSRERDQPQHF.

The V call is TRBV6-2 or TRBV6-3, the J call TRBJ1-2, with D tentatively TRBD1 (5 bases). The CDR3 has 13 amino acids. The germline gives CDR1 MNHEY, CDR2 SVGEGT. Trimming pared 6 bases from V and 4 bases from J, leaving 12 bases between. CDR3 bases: TGTGCCAGCAGCCTAGACAGAGCCTATGGCTACACCTTC. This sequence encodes CASSLDRAYGYTF.

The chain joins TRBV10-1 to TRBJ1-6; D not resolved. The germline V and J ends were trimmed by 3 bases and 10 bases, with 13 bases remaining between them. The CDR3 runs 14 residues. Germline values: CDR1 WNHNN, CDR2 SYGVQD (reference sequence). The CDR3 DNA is TGCGCCAGCAGTGAAAAAGGGATCGGATCACCCCTCCACTTT. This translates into CASSEKGIGSPLHF.

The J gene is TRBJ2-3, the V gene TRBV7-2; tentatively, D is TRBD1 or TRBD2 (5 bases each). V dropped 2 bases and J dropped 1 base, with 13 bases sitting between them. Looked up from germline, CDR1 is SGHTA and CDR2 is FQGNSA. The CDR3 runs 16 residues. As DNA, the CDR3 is TGTGCCAGCAGCTTAATTGGGGGTTTGGGCACAGATACGCAGTATTTT. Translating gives CASSLIGGLGTDTQYF.

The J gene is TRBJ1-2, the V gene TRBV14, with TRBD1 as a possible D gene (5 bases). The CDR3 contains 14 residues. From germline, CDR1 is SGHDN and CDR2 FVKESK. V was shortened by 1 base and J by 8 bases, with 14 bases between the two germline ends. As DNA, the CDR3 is TGTGCCAGCAGCCAAGGAACATCGGGGGAAGGCTACACCTTC. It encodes CASSQGTSGEGYTF.

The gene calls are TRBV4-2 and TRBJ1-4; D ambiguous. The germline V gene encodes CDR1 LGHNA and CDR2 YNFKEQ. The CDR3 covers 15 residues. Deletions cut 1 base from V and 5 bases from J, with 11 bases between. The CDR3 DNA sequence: TGTGCCAGCAGCCAAGGGTTCGCAGACAATGAAAAACTGTTTTTT. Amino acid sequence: CASSQGFADNEKLFF.

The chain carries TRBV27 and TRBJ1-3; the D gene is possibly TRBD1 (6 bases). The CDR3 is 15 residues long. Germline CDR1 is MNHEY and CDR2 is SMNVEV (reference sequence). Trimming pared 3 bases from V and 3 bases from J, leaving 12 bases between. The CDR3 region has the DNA TGTGCCAGCAGTTTTCTGGGGGCTCATGGAAACACCATATATTTT. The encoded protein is CASSFLGAHGNTIYF.

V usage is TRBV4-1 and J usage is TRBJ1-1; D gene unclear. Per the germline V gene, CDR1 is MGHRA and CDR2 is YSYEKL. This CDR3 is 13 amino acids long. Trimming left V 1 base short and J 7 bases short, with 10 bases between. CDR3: CASSQVVGFEAFF. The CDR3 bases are TGCGCCAGCAGCCAAGTCGTAGGGTTTGAAGCTTTCTTT.

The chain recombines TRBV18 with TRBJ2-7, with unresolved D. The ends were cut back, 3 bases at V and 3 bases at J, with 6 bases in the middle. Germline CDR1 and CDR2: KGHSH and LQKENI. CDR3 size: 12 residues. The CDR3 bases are TGTGCCAGCTCACCTGTAGGCTACGAGCAGTACTTC. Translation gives CASSPVGYEQYF.

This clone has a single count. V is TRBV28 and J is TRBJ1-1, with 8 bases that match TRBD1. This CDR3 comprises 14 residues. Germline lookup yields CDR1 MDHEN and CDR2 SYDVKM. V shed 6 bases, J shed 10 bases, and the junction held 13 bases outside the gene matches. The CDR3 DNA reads TGTGCCAGCAGGGGGGGACAGGCGACCGGGGGAGCTTTCTTT. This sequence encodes CASRGGQATGGAFF. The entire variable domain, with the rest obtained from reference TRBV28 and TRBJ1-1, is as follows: DVKVTQSSRYLVKRTGEKVFLECVQDMDHENMFWYRQDPGLGLRLIYFSYDVKMKEKGDIPEGYSVSREKKERFSLILESASTNQTSMYLCASRGGQATGGAFFGQGTRLTVV.

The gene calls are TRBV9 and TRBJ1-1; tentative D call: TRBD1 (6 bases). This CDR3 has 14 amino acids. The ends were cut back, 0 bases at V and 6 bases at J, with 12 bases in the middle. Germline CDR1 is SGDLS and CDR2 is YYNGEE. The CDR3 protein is CASSVGAGVAEAFF. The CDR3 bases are TGTGCCAGCAGCGTAGGTGCAGGGGTGGCTGAAGCTTTCTTT. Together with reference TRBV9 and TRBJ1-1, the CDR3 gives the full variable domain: DSGVTQTPKHLITATGQRVTLRCSPRSGDLSVYWYQQSLDQGLQFLIQYYNGEERAKGNILERFSAQQFPDLHSELNLSSLELGDSALYFCASSVGAGVAEAFFGQGTRLTVV.